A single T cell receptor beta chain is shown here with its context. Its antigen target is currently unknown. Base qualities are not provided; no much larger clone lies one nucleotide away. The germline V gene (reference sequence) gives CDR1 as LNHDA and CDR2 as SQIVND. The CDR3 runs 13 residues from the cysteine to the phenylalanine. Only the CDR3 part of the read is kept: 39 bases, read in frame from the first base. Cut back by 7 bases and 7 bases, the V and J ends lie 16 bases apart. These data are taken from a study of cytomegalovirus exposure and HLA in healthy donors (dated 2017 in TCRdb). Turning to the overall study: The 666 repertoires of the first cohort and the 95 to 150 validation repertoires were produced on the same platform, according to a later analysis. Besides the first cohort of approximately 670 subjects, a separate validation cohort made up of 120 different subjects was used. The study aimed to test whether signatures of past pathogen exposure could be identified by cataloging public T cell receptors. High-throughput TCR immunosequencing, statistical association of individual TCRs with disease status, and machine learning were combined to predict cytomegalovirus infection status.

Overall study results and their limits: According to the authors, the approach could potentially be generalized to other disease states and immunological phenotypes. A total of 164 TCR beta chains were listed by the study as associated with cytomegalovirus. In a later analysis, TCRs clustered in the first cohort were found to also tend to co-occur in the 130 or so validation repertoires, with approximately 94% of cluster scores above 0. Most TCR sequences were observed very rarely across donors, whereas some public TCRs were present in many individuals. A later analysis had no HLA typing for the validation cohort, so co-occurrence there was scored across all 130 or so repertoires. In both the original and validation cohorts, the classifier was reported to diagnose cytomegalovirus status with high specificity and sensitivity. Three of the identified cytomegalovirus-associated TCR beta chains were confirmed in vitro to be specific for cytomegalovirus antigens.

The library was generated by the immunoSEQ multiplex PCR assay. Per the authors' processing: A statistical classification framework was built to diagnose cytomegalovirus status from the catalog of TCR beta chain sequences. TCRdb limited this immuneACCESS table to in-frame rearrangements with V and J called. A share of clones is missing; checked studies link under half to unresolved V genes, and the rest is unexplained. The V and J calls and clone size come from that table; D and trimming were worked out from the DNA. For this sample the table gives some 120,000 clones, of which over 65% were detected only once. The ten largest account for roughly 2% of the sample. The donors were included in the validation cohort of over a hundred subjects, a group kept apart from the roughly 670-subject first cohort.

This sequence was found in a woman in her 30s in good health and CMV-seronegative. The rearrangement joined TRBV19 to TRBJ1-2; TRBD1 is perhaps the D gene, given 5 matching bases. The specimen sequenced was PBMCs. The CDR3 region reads CASTPAGRVGYTF. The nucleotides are TGTGCCAGTACCCCGGCAGGGAGGGTTGGCTACACCTTC.